The 31 T cell receptor beta chains below come from one sample, sequenced in a study of blood T cells in healthy people across ages. A second PCR of 7 to 11 cycles used a sample-barcoded 5' primer and a J-beta primer mix. MiXCR, run by TCRdb on the 5' RACE reads, gives a single entry per CDR3 protein. The sample gives some 1.8 million distinct CDR3 sequences, roughly two fifths of which show up once; under 25% is in the top ten. The sequencing sample was made of blood. These receptor sequences come from a human donor in good health.

V usage is TRBV5-1 and J usage is TRBJ2-3; 10 bases align to TRBD2. The CDR3 has 16 residues. Germline lookup yields CDR1 SGHRS and CDR2 YFSETQ. After removal of 3 bases from V and 4 bases from J, the junction contained 8 bases not matched to a gene. The chain's CDR3 is CASSSPAGGPADTQYF. The CDR3 DNA is TGCGCCAGCAGCTCCCCAGCGGGGGGGCCGGCAGATACGCAGTATTTT. The full variable domain, rest sourced from reference TRBV5-1 and TRBJ2-3, is KAGVTQTPRYLIKTRGQQVTLSCSPISGHRSVSWYQQTPGQGLQFLFEYFSETQRNKGNFPGRFSGRQFSNSRSEMNVSTLELGDSALYLCASSSPAGGPADTQYFGPGTRLTVL.

This chain links TRBV20-1 with TRBJ2-2; D remains ambiguous. Between the trimmed V and J ends, which lost 6 bases and 2 bases, there was a span of 7 bases. The CDR3 covers 12 residues. CDR1 and CDR2 from the germline V gene are DFQATT and SNEGSKA (reference sequence). The CDR3 DNA reads TGCAGTGCCCCCAAAAACACCGGGGAGCTGTTTTTT. Residues: CSAPKNTGELFF.

The CDR3 DNA sequence: TGCAGTGCTAGAAGGGGGGATTCCATCGTGACCCAGTACTTC. Its protein is CSARRGDSIVTQYF. J is TRBJ2-5 and V is TRBV20-1; D is tentatively TRBD1 or TRBD2 (6 bases each). CDR1 DFQATT and CDR2 SNEGSKA come from the germline V gene (reference sequence). The CDR3 covers 14 residues. Trimming took off 2 bases at V and 7 bases at J, with 17 bases between the two ends.

The rearrangement joins TRBV27 to TRBJ1-2, with 10 bases identical to TRBD1. After removal of 8 bases from V and 8 bases from J, the junction contained 17 bases not matched to a gene. CDR1 and CDR2 from the germline V gene are MNHEY and SMNVEV (reference sequence). The CDR3 is 16 amino acids. The CDR3 DNA follows: TGTGCCAGCCACTGGGACAGGGGCGTTCCTGGTCAAGGCTACACCTTC. Its protein product is CASHWDRGVPGQGYTF.

This clonotype was seen more than once but under ten times. This chain uses TRBV14 with TRBJ2-1, with 14 bases identical to TRBD2. The germline CDR1 and CDR2 sequences are SGHDN and FVKESK. The CDR3 length is 19 residues. The junction had 15 bases not matched to a gene; V was cut back by 0 bases and J by 11 bases. This CDR3 reads CASSQDPTWVTSGGVKQFF. The CDR3 nucleotides read TGTGCCAGCAGCCAAGATCCCACCTGGGTGACTAGCGGGGGGGTTAAGCAGTTCTTC.

V usage is TRBV15 and J usage is TRBJ1-1; weak D call: TRBD1 (5 bases). The CDR3 spans 14 residues. V was clipped by 1 base and J by 4 bases, with 10 bases between them. CDR1 and CDR2 (germline): LNHNV, YYDKDF (reference sequence). The CDR3 DNA reads as TGTGCCACCAGCAGAGCGGGGGTTGGCACTGAAGCTTTCTTT. It is translated as CATSRAGVGTEAFF.

The rearrangement uses TRBV28 and TRBJ1-1; D is unresolved. Looked up from germline, CDR1 is MDHEN and CDR2 is SYDVKM. The CDR3 sequence is 16 residues long. Trimming shortened V by 3 bases and J by 6 bases, and 20 bases separated the two germline ends. The CDR3 nucleotides read TGTGCCAGCAGTTTGACCCCCTCGGACCATGGGTCTGAAGCTTTCTTT. It translates to CASSLTPSDHGSEAFF.

CDR3 residues: CASSPRELAGYQETQYF. In DNA form, the CDR3 reads TGTGCCAGCAGCCCGCGGGAGCTAGCGGGGTACCAAGAGACCCAGTACTTC. The chain joins TRBV7-8 to TRBJ2-5; 9 bases are a match to TRBD2. The germline V gene encodes CDR1 SGHVS and CDR2 FQNEAQ. The CDR3 has 17 amino acids. V shed 5 bases, J shed 0 bases, and the junction held 10 bases outside the gene matches.

This sequence joins TRBV7-3 and TRBJ2-7; TRBD1 matches at 11 bases. V gave up 0 bases and J gave up 4 bases; unmatched junction bases: 8. Per germline, CDR1 SGHTA and CDR2 FQGTGA. This CDR3 comprises 17 residues. This CDR3 reads CASSLTGTDRGLYEQYF. The CDR3, as DNA: TGTGCCAGCAGCTTAACCGGGACGGACAGGGGGCTATACGAGCAGTACTTC.

The chain recombines TRBV27 with TRBJ1-5, with no clear D. CDR3 length: 14 residues. V was shortened by 8 bases and J by 2 bases, with 13 bases between the two germline ends. Germline V gene lookup returns CDR1 MNHEY and CDR2 SMNVEV (reference sequence). This CDR3 is CASRGVRGNQPQHF. The CDR3 coding sequence is TGTGCCAGCCGGGGAGTACGAGGCAATCAGCCCCAGCATTTT.

This clonotype was counted a few times. The junction shows a germline mismatch at one end, possibly a read error. This chain uses TRBV3-1 with TRBJ2-5, with 8 bases aligning to TRBD1. Gene TRBJ2-7 matches the end of the DNA better, so the J call may be wrong. Germline-derived CDR1 and CDR2 are LGHDT and YNNKEL (reference sequence). The CDR3 is made up of 17 amino acids. Here the CDR3 reads CASSPSYGQGYSHEQYF. DNA of the CDR3: TGTGCCAGCAGCCCTTCGTACGGACAGGGCTACTCCCACGAGCAGTACTTC.

The J gene is TRBJ2-1, the V gene TRBV9; TRBD1 matches at 12 bases. Germline V gives CDR1 SGDLS, CDR2 YYNGEE. V gave up 0 bases and J gave up 10 bases; unmatched junction bases: 5. The CDR3 is 15 residues long. The CDR3 coding sequence is TGTGCCAGCAGCGTAGGGGGACAGGGGGCGTGGGAGCAGTTCTTC. Translated, it gives CASSVGGQGAWEQFF.

This clonotype was seen a few times. The chain combines TRBV5-1 with TRBJ2-1, with TRBD2 identical over 8 bases. Germline V gene data show CDR1 as SGHRS and CDR2 as YFSETQ. The CDR3 extends over 17 amino acids. Trimming removed 0 bases from V and 7 bases from J; junction bases left unmatched: 12. The CDR3 region is CASSLGSGGLSGNEQFF. CDR3 nucleotides: TGCGCCAGCAGCTTGGGGAGCGGGGGCCTATCTGGGAATGAGCAGTTCTTC.

This chain's CDR3 is CASSLMGGGAGETQYF. In DNA, the CDR3 is TGTGCCAGCAGCTTGATGGGCGGGGGGGCCGGCGAGACCCAGTACTTC. The rearrangement links TRBV5-5 to TRBJ2-5; the match to TRBD2 covers 9 bases. Trimming cost V 1 base and J 5 bases; bases outside gene matches: 9. Germline CDR1 and CDR2: SGHKS and YYEKEE (reference sequence). CDR3 length: 16 amino acids.

The chain carries TRBV7-9 and TRBJ1-2; possibly TRBD1 for D (5 bases). The CDR3 has 14 residues. In germline, CDR1 is SEHNR, CDR2 FQNEAQ (reference sequence). V lost 5 bases and J 4 bases, leaving 14 bases between the germline ends. The CDR3 sequence is CASSPALRGYGYTF. The CDR3 DNA reads as TGTGCCAGCAGCCCCGCTTTGAGGGGCTATGGCTACACCTTC.

CDR3 protein: CSAREGGYGRSYEQYF. The CDR3 DNA sequence: TGCAGTGCTAGAGAGGGGGGTTATGGCAGATCCTACGAGCAGTACTTC. The chain recombines TRBV20-1 with TRBJ2-7, with a possible D match to TRBD2 (6 bases). The CDR3 is 16 residues long. V was pared by 0 bases and J by 1 base, with 16 bases between. Germline CDR1 and CDR2: DFQATT and SNEGSKA (reference sequence).

This clonotype was seen ten or more times. V and J are TRBV4-3 and TRBJ2-5; the D is unclear. Trimming removed 1 base at V and 5 bases at J, with 14 bases between. In germline, CDR1 is LGHNA, CDR2 YSLEER. The CDR3 consists of 15 residues. Here the CDR3 DNA reads TGCGCCAGCAGCCAAGGTTCAGGTTCGCGTGAGACCCAGTACTTC. Translated, it gives CASSQGSGSRETQYF.

In this sample, this clonotype turned up a few times. Mismatch with germline at one junction end may stem from a read error. The chain recombines TRBV9 with TRBJ1-2, with 7 bases aligning to TRBD1. Per germline, CDR1 SGDLS and CDR2 YYNGEE. The CDR3 is made up of 16 amino acids. CDR3 sequence: CASSVTGSNENYGYTF. Here the CDR3 DNA reads TGTGCCAGCAGCGTGACAGGGAGCAATGAGAACTATGGTTACACCTTC. Complete variable domain (other parts from reference TRBV9 and TRBJ1-2): DSGVTQTPKHLITATGQRVTLRCSPRSGDLSVYWYQQSLDQGLQFLIQYYNGEERAKGNILERFSAQQFPDLHSELNLSSLELGDSALYFCASSVTGSNENYGYTFGSGTRLTVV.

The chain combines TRBV20-1 with TRBJ1-1; TRBD1 might be the D (5 bases). CDR1 and CDR2 from the germline V gene are DFQATT and SNEGSKA (reference sequence). Trimming removed 3 bases at V and 0 bases at J, with 17 bases between. This CDR3 contains 16 residues. The CDR3 DNA reads TGCAGTGCTAGGAAGGCAGGCCAGGGAATGAACACTGAAGCTTTCTTT. Translated, it gives CSARKAGQGMNTEAFF.

The chain carries TRBV4-3 and TRBJ2-5, with 7 nucleotides matching TRBD1. The CDR3 runs to 15 residues. Germline values: CDR1 LGHNA, CDR2 YSLEER. V gave up 3 bases and J gave up 2 bases; unmatched junction bases: 6. This CDR3 reads CASSHSTGSQETQYF. The CDR3 region has the DNA TGCGCCAGCAGCCACTCGACAGGGAGTCAAGAGACCCAGTACTTC.

This clonotype was seen a handful of times. The chain links TRBV10-3 to TRBJ2-3, with D possibly matching TRBD1 (6 bases). Trimming took off 11 bases at V and 1 base at J, with 13 bases between the two ends. Germline V gives CDR1 ENHRY, CDR2 SYGVKD. This CDR3 has 13 residues. CDR3 bases: TGTGCCGGGAACAGGGTCCGCACAGATACGCAGTATTTT. Its protein product is CAGNRVRTDTQYF.

The rearrangement joins TRBV6-2 or TRBV6-3 to TRBJ1-1, with TRBD1 as a possible D gene (5 bases). This CDR3 comprises 13 residues. The V gene's germline CDR1 is MNHEY and CDR2 SVGEGT. The V end lost 5 bases, the J end lost 0 bases, and 7 bases lay between the germline ends. The CDR3 reads CASSGHLNTEAFF. Written as DNA, the CDR3 is TGTGCCAGCAGTGGACACCTGAACACTGAAGCTTTCTTT.

The chain recombines TRBV5-5 with TRBJ1-3, with a tentative D call TRBD1 (5 bases). The CDR3 totals 15 residues. Germline CDR1 is SGHKS and CDR2 is YYEKEE (reference sequence). V was pared by 3 bases and J by 5 bases, with 15 bases between. The CDR3 nucleotides read TGTGCCAGCAGCTCGGGGCCAACGTGGCGAAACACCATATATTTT. Translating it yields CASSSGPTWRNTIYF.

This clonotype was counted once. Given a much more abundant clone one base away, this may be a read error. The CDR3 region is CASSLLAGGPYEQCF. The CDR3 DNA sequence: TGTGCCAGCAGCCTACTAGCGGGGGGGCCTTATGAGCAGTGCTTC. The chain combines TRBV7-3 with TRBJ2-1; 13 bases are a match to TRBD2. There are 15 residues in the CDR3. Germline CDR1 is SGHTA and CDR2 is FQGTGA.

There are a few counts of this clonotype. V gene TRBV4-2 combines with J gene TRBJ2-7; D not resolved. This CDR3 spans 14 amino acids. Trimming removed 4 bases from V and 3 bases from J, with 13 bases in between. Germline V gene lookup returns CDR1 LGHNA and CDR2 YNFKEQ. In DNA form, the CDR3 reads TGTGCCAGCAGCCCCGGGCTCAGGAACTACGAGCAGTACTTC. Translation: CASSPGLRNYEQYF.

The chain combines TRBV4-3 with TRBJ1-2; a possible D gene is TRBD1 (5 bases). The CDR3 is 15 amino acids. From germline, CDR1 is LGHNA and CDR2 YSLEER. V lost 0 bases and J lost 7, with 15 bases in between. CDR3 sequence: CASSQDGGVRGGYTF. For the CDR3, the DNA is TGCGCCAGCAGCCAAGATGGGGGGGTTCGCGGTGGCTACACCTTC.

The chain uses TRBV18 and TRBJ1-6, with D possibly TRBD1 on 6 matching bases. Trimming stripped 1 base from V and 8 bases from J, with 12 bases between. Germline V gene sequence: CDR1 KGHSH, CDR2 LQKENI. CDR3 length: 15 amino acids. DNA of the CDR3: TGTGCCAGCTCACCACTTCAGGGACACGATTCACCCCTCCACTTT. It specifies CASSPLQGHDSPLHF.

The chain combines TRBV28 with TRBJ2-7; 8 nucleotides align to TRBD1. The CDR3 extends over 15 amino acids. Germline values: CDR1 MDHEN, CDR2 SYDVKM. V lost 5 bases and J lost 6; bases outside the gene matches: 12. The chain's CDR3 is CASSDRGGVYSEQYF. CDR3 bases: TGTGCCAGCAGTGACAGGGGTGGGGTCTACTCCGAGCAGTACTTC.

This clonotype has a count of ten or more. The genes are TRBV29-1 and TRBJ2-7; possibly TRBD1 or TRBD2 for D (5 bases each). The V and J ends lost 4 bases and 7 bases respectively, with 17 bases between them. Germline lookup yields CDR1 SQVTM and CDR2 ANQGSEA. This CDR3 is built from 13 residues. This CDR3 reads CSVGWGSGKEQYF. Here the CDR3 DNA reads TGCAGCGTTGGTTGGGGGTCGGGGAAGGAGCAGTACTTC.

The chain uses TRBV7-2 and TRBJ2-2, with D perhaps matching TRBD1 (5 bases). V lost 5 bases and J lost 3, with 13 bases in between. The germline V gene has CDR1 SGHTA and CDR2 FQGNSA. The CDR3 spans 15 residues. CDR3 loop: CASSLLGRYTGELFF. CDR3 coding DNA: TGTGCCAGCAGCCTCTTGGGGCGGTACACCGGGGAGCTGTTTTTT.

With respect to this clonotype: A read error is possible here, since a much larger clone lies one base away. The rearrangement joins TRBV7-8 to TRBJ2-3; 10 nucleotides match TRBD2. The CDR3 has 14 residues. Germline values: CDR1 SGHVS, CDR2 FQNEAQ. The CDR3 nucleotides read TGTGCCTGCAGCGGGGGGGTGAGCACAGATACGCAGTATTTT. It is translated as CACSGGVSTDTQYF.